This T cell receptor beta chain comes out of a study of post-analysis software for immune sequencing data. The wider study: Secondary progressive, relapsing-remitting and progressive-relapsing multiple sclerosis were among the included disease courses. Regarding the study as a whole: Patients used five TRBV segments, including TRBV5-6, TRBV5-1 and TRBV20-1, more often than controls. The study found significantly lower normalized Chao1 diversity in multiple sclerosis patients than in controls.

Prepared TCR beta cDNA libraries contained unique molecular identifiers. TCRdb called the PCR reads again in MiXCR, with one record for every CDR3 protein. The sample has roughly 730,000 distinct CDR3 sequences, 30% seen once; the top ten hold roughly 0.53%. About this clonotype: Its antigen is undetermined. A junction end diverges from the germline sequence, so it may reflect a read error.

The germline V gene has CDR1 WNHNN and CDR2 SYGVQD (reference sequence). This CDR3 region has 16 residues. Source material: blood. This clonotype originated in a girl aged 10 to 17 with multiple sclerosis. The rearrangement links TRBV10-1 to TRBJ2-7, with 7 bases aligning to TRBD2. DNA of the CDR3: TGCGCCGGCAGTGATGGATTGGCTAGCGGCCTCTACGAGCAGTACTTC. Translated: CAGSDGLASGLYEQYF.